The sequence of this T cell receptor (beta chain) was determined in a study of blood T cells in healthy people across ages. Together with a sample-barcoded 5' primer, a J-beta primer mix was included in a second PCR lasting roughly 6 to 12 cycles. Each cDNA molecule was tagged by a template-switch adaptor that had 12 random nucleotides. TCRdb fed the 5' RACE reads into MiXCR, producing one record per CDR3 protein. Of over a million distinct CDR3 sequences listed, about 43% are singletons. Investigators took roughly 9.5 milliliters of peripheral blood from every donor. The CDR3 spans 11 residues. V was trimmed by 10 bases and J by 5 bases, leaving 11 bases between them. Germline V gene lookup returns CDR1 MNHEY and CDR2 SVGAGI.

The sequence was collected from a young woman in good health. What was sequenced was blood. The chain recombines TRBV6-5 with TRBJ1-1; D perhaps matches TRBD1 (5 bases). The CDR3 region has the DNA TGTGCCATCAACCGGGGGACTGAAGCTTTCTTT. Translation: CAINRGTEAFF.